This T cell receptor (beta chain) derives from a study of blood T cell repertoires in COVID-19. For the study at large: The United States, Italy and Spain supplied acute and convalescent COVID-19 samples.

The CDR3 has 16 residues. From germline, CDR1 is SGHRS and CDR2 YFSETQ. V dropped 5 bases and J dropped 7; count of bases not matched to a gene: 12. Per the authors' pipeline: For nucleated cells, counts were estimated from reference gene primer amplification. Assay: immunoSEQ multiplex PCR; the TCRdb copy retains only in-frame clones and omits some. That table gives V, J and clone size, and the DNA gave D and trimming. The sample has 150,000 or so clones; 88% are singletons. Specimen: peripheral blood. This clonotype was obtained from a man between 60 and 70 years old with acute or convalescent COVID-19. The chain links TRBV5-1 to TRBJ1-6; 7 bases agree with TRBD1. The CDR3 loop is CASSTSRTGMNSPLHF. The CDR3 nucleotides read TGCGCCAGCAGTACCTCTCGGACAGGAATGAATTCACCCCTCCACTTT.